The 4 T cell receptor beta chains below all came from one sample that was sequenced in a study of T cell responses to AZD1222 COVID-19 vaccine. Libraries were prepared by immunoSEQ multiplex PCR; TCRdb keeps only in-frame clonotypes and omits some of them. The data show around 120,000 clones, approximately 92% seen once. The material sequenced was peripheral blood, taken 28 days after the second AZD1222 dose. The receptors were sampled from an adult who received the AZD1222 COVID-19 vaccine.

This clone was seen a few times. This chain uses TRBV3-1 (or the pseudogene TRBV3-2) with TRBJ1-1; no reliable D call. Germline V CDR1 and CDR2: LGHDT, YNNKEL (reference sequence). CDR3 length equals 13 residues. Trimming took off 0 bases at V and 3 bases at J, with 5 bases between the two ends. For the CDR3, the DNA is TGTGCCAGCAGCCAAGAACGGTACACTGAAGCTTTCTTT. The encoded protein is CASSQERYTEAFF.

CDR3 sequence: CASSEVASPLHF. The DNA of the CDR3 is TGTGCCAGCAGTGAGGTAGCTTCACCCCTCCACTTT. The chain uses TRBV2 and TRBJ1-6; no reliable D call. V dropped 3 bases and J dropped 9 bases, with 6 bases sitting between them. The CDR3 is 12 amino acids. CDR1 is SNHLY and CDR2 is FYNNEI in the germline V gene. The whole variable domain, remainder taken from reference TRBV2 and TRBJ1-6, is EPEVTQTPSHQVTQMGQEVILRCVPISNHLYFYWYRQILGQKVEFLVSFYNNEISEKSEIFDDQFSVERPDGSNFTLKIRSTKLEDSAMYFCASSEVASPLHFGNGTRLTVT.

CDR3 protein: CASSPFGPGYNEQFF. As DNA, the CDR3 is TGTGCCAGCTCACCATTTGGTCCCGGATACAATGAGCAGTTCTTC. The chain employs TRBV18 and TRBJ2-1; D not resolved. There are 15 residues in the CDR3. Trimming took 2 bases from V and 4 from J, leaving 12 bases between them. The germline V gene encodes CDR1 KGHSH and CDR2 LQKENI.

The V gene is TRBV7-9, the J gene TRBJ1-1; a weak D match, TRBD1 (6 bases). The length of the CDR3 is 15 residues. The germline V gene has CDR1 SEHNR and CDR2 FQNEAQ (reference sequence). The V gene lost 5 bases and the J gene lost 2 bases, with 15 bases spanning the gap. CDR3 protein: CASSTPWTANTEAFF. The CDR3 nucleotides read TGTGCCAGCAGCACCCCCTGGACAGCCAACACTGAAGCTTTCTTT. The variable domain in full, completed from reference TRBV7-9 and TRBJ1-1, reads DTGVSQNPRHKITKRGQNVTFRCDPISEHNRLYWYRQTLGQGPEFLTYFQNEAQLEKSRLLSDRFSAERPKGSFSTLEIQRTEQGDSAMYLCASSTPWTANTEAFFGQGTRLTVV.